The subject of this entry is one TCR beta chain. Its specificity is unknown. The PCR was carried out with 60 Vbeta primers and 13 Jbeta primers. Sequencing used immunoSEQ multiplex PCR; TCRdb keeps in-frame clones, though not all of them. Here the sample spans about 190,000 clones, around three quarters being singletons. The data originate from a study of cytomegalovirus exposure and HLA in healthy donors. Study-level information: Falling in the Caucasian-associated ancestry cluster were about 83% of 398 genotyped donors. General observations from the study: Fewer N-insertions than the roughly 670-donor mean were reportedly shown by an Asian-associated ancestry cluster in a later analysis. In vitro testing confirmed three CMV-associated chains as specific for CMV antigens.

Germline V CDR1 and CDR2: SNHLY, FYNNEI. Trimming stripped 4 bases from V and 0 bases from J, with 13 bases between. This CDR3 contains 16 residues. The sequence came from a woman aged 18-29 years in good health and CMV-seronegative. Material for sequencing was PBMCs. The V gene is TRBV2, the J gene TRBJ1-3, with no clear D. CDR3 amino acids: CASSVGGPYSGNTIYF. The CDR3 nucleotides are TGTGCCAGCAGTGTGGGAGGGCCGTACTCTGGAAACACCATATATTTT. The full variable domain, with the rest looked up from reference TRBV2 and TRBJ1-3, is EPEVTQTPSHQVTQMGQEVILRCVPISNHLYFYWYRQILGQKVEFLVSFYNNEISEKSEIFDDQFSVERPDGSNFTLKIRSTKLEDSAMYFCASSVGGPYSGNTIYFGEGSWLTVV.